These 20 T cell receptor beta chains were sequenced from one sample in a study of OX40 agonist ivuxolimab in advanced cancers. Libraries came from the immunoSEQ multiplex PCR assay. TCRdb took this table from immuneACCESS and kept in-frame rearrangements with V and J called. Such tables lack part of the clones; where checked against another copy, unresolved V genes explain under half of the gap, and the rest is unexplained. For this sample there are tens of thousands of clones; 81% appear just once. The ten top clones hold around 1.4% of the sample. The sequencing used CD4+ or CD8+ T cells sorted from blood, collected in a trial of the OX40 agonist ivuxolimab. These receptors originate from an adult with an advanced solid tumor such as melanoma, head and neck, liver or kidney cancer.

This chain links TRBV4-2 with TRBJ2-3; TRBD2 is a possible D gene (6 bases). This CDR3 has 18 amino acids. V shed 0 bases and J shed 0 bases, with 16 bases lying between them. The germline CDR1 and CDR2 sequences are LGHNA and YNFKEQ. This CDR3 is CASSQDQGGGESTDTQYF. The CDR3 DNA is TGTGCCAGCAGCCAAGATCAGGGAGGCGGGGAGAGCACAGATACGCAGTATTTT.

The J gene is TRBJ2-1, the V gene TRBV4-1; the D is unclear. V gave up 1 base and J gave up 0 bases, with 13 bases separating them. This CDR3 is built from 17 residues. Germline V gene sequence: CDR1 MGHRA, CDR2 YSYEKL. CDR3 region: CASSQVDLGISYNEQFF. Here the CDR3 DNA reads TGCGCCAGCAGCCAAGTCGATCTGGGAATCTCCTACAATGAGCAGTTCTTC.

The J gene is TRBJ2-6, the V gene TRBV11-3; TRBD2 might be the D (6 bases). Germline V gives CDR1 SGHNT, CDR2 YENEEA. The CDR3 runs to 14 residues. V was shortened by 8 bases and J by 4 bases, with 12 bases between the two germline ends. The CDR3 reads CASSAGSGANVLTF. In DNA, the CDR3 is TGTGCCAGCTCCGCGGGGTCGGGGGCCAACGTCCTGACTTTC.

The gene calls are TRBV11-2 and TRBJ2-7; a weak D match, TRBD1 (5 bases). V lost 2 bases and J 2 bases, leaving 10 bases between the germline ends. This CDR3 has 14 amino acids. Germline lookup yields CDR1 SGHAT and CDR2 FQNNGV. CDR3 nucleotide sequence: TGTGCCAGCAGCTTAACCCAGGGTCCCTACGAGCAGTACTTC. This encodes CASSLTQGPYEQYF. The whole variable domain, filled in from reference TRBV11-2 and TRBJ2-7, reads EAGVAQSPRYKIIEKRQSVAFWCNPISGHATLYWYQQILGQGPKLLIQFQNNGVVDDSQLPKDRFSAERLKGVDSTLKIQPAKLEDSAVYLCASSLTQGPYEQYFGPGTRLTVT.

This sequence joins TRBV5-4 and TRBJ2-5; D is undetermined. The CDR3 runs to 14 residues. The ends were cut back, 0 bases at V and 5 bases at J, with 11 bases in the middle. The germline gives CDR1 SGHNT, CDR2 YYREEE (reference sequence). CDR3 bases: TGTGCCAGCAGCTTGGGTCTTAGAACGGAGACCCAGTACTTC. Encoded protein: CASSLGLRTETQYF.

The CDR3 DNA reads TGCGCCAGCAGCCTGGAGATGGCAGGGGTCGCTTTCTTT. Protein product: CASSLEMAGVAFF. The gene calls are TRBV5-1 and TRBJ1-1; tentatively, D is TRBD1 (6 bases). The CDR3 has 13 residues. Germline CDR1 and CDR2: SGHRS and YFSETQ. V was pared by 4 bases and J by 11 bases, with 18 bases between. The full variable domain, its missing parts supplied by reference TRBV5-1 and TRBJ1-1, is KAGVTQTPRYLIKTRGQQVTLSCSPISGHRSVSWYQQTPGQGLQFLFEYFSETQRNKGNFPGRFSGRQFSNSRSEMNVSTLELGDSALYLCASSLEMAGVAFFGQGTRLTVV.

The rearrangement links TRBV5-1 to TRBJ2-3; D not resolved. Germline CDR1 SGHRS, CDR2 YFSETQ. The V end lost 0 bases, the J end lost 0 bases, and 5 bases lay between the germline ends. The length of the CDR3 is 14 residues. In DNA, the CDR3 is TGCGCCAGCAGCTTGGGGCACAGCACAGATACGCAGTATTTT. It encodes CASSLGHSTDTQYF.

About this clone itself: At one of its ends the junction is not consistent with the germline gene, which may arise from a read error. CDR3 nucleotides: TGTGCTAGCAGCTTAGCGGAAAACACTGAAGCTTTCTTT. This gives the protein CASSLAENTEAFF. The rearrangement links TRBV7-7 to TRBJ1-1; D not resolved. CDR3 length: 13 amino acids. The germline V gene encodes CDR1 SSHAT and CDR2 FNYEAQ (reference sequence).

This clone was counted a few times. V gene TRBV9 combines with J gene TRBJ1-5; TRBD1 is a possible D gene (5 bases). From germline, CDR1 is SGDLS and CDR2 YYNGEE. The length of the CDR3 is 13 residues. V was cut by 4 bases and J by 7 bases, with 12 bases left in between. The CDR3 DNA reads TGTGCCAGCAGCCCCGGGACTGAACAGCCCCAGCATTTT. Translated, it gives CASSPGTEQPQHF.

The chain recombines TRBV6-9 with TRBJ2-2; D is unclear. V lost 3 bases to trimming and J lost 4 bases, with 9 bases between them. Germline values: CDR1 MNHGY, CDR2 SVAAGI. This CDR3 spans 14 amino acids. CDR3: CASSYSYVTGELFF. The CDR3 DNA reads TGTGCCAGCAGTTACTCATACGTCACCGGGGAGCTGTTTTTT.

The DNA for the CDR3 is TGTGCCAGCAGATCCACAGGGGGCCAAGGGTATGGCTACACCTTC. Translation gives CASRSTGGQGYGYTF. This chain links TRBV6-1 with TRBJ1-2, with 9 bases identical to TRBD1. The CDR3 runs to 15 residues. The junction had 10 bases not matched to a gene; V was cut back by 6 bases and J by 5 bases. Germline V gene lookup returns CDR1 MNHNS and CDR2 SASEGT.

The V and J genes are TRBV4-3 and TRBJ1-1, with 7 positions matching TRBD1. The CDR3 covers 16 residues. CDR1 is LGHNA and CDR2 is YSLEER in the germline V gene. After removal of 4 bases from V and 0 bases from J, the junction contained 8 bases not matched to a gene. In nucleotides, the CDR3 is TGCGCCAGCAGCCCCGGGACAGTCCGTATGAACACTGAAGCTTTCTTT. It specifies CASSPGTVRMNTEAFF.

This clone was detected a few times. The chain is built from TRBV2 and TRBJ1-3, with D hard to call. Germline lookup yields CDR1 SNHLY and CDR2 FYNNEI. The CDR3 is 14 residues long. Deletions cut 2 bases from V and 0 bases from J, with 5 bases between. DNA for the CDR3: TGTGCCAGCAGTGAACCCGTCTCTGGAAACACCATATATTTT. Translated, it gives CASSEPVSGNTIYF.

This sequence joins TRBV28 and TRBJ1-2; tentatively, D is TRBD1 (5 bases). V dropped 7 bases and J dropped 4 bases, with 13 bases sitting between them. The germline V gene encodes CDR1 MDHEN and CDR2 SYDVKM. The CDR3 loop spans 13 amino acids. The CDR3 DNA is TGTGCCAGCACAGTCGGGGGGTCCTATGGCTACACCTTC. This codes for CASTVGGSYGYTF.

The chain recombines TRBV28 with TRBJ2-1, with D perhaps being TRBD1 or TRBD2 (5 bases each). The germline V gene has CDR1 MDHEN and CDR2 SYDVKM. V dropped 3 bases and J dropped 0 bases, with 9 bases sitting between them. The CDR3 has 15 residues. CDR3: CASSFPGLSYNEQFF. CDR3 bases: TGTGCCAGCAGTTTTCCGGGGCTCTCCTACAATGAGCAGTTCTTC.

The V and J genes are TRBV7-2 and TRBJ2-5; TRBD2 might be the D (6 bases). There are 14 residues in the CDR3. The germline V and J ends were trimmed by 5 bases and 3 bases, with 13 bases remaining between them. The germline CDR1 and CDR2 sequences are SGHTA and FQGNSA. CDR3 in DNA: TGTGCCAGCAGCCCCCAGCGGGCCAAAGAGACCCAGTACTTC. Residues: CASSPQRAKETQYF.

This clone was picked up one time. This rearrangement joins TRBV10-3 to TRBJ2-6; D uncertain. The germline V and J ends were trimmed by 6 bases and 8 bases, with 5 bases remaining between them. Germline values: CDR1 ENHRY, CDR2 SYGVKD. This CDR3 contains 11 residues. The CDR3 coding sequence is TGTGCCATCAGGGGGACCAACGTCCTGACTTTC. Translating it yields CAIRGTNVLTF.

This clone was recorded once. The V gene is TRBV6-1, the J gene TRBJ2-5; 10 bases map to TRBD2. The length of the CDR3 is 19 residues. Germline V gene sequence: CDR1 MNHNS, CDR2 SASEGT. Trimming cost V 0 bases and J 9 bases; bases outside gene matches: 19. The CDR3 spells CASSEALVSGGPRGMAQYF. CDR3 bases: TGTGCCAGCAGTGAAGCGCTGGTTAGCGGGGGGCCACGGGGGATGGCCCAGTACTTC.

The J gene is TRBJ2-2, the V gene TRBV7-9; D not resolved. This CDR3 is built from 14 residues. Trimming removed 3 bases at V and 2 bases at J, with 7 bases between. Germline V CDR1 and CDR2: SEHNR, FQNEAQ (reference sequence). CDR3 in amino acids: CASSFSFNTGELFF. Here the CDR3 DNA reads TGTGCCAGCAGCTTCAGCTTCAACACCGGGGAGCTGTTTTTT.

Only one count was recorded for this clone. The chain has TRBV14 and TRBJ1-1; D perhaps matches TRBD1 (5 bases). The CDR3 runs 14 residues. CDR1 and CDR2 (germline): SGHDN, FVKESK. The ends were cut back, 4 bases at V and 3 bases at J, with 12 bases in the middle. In nucleotides, the CDR3 is TGTGCCAGCAGCCTCCCAGGGCTATACACTGAAGCTTTCTTT. It encodes CASSLPGLYTEAFF.